This T cell receptor beta chain was retrieved from a study of shared clonotypes between healthy human individuals. The CDR3 is made up of 13 amino acids. Germline lookup yields CDR1 MDHEN and CDR2 SYDVKM. With V trimmed by 6 bases and J by 4 bases, 4 bases remained unmatched. On this clone itself: The same CDR3 can be traced to other DNA sequences in this sample.

TCRdb's table, derived via immunoSEQ multiplex PCR, lists solely in-frame clones and lacks some. The table shows around 2.1 million clones, with about 94% occurring only once. V and J are TRBV28 and TRBJ1-2, with 8 nucleotides matching TRBD1. What was sequenced was naive CD4+ T cells sorted from blood. Regarding subset: CD45RA+ positively selected. The origin of this receptor is a man between 18 and 29 years old in good health. The CDR3 here is CASSLDRVYGYTF. The CDR3 DNA reads TGTGCCAGCAGCCTGGACAGGGTCTATGGCTACACCTTC.